Presented here are 17 T cell receptor beta chains from one specimen sequenced in a study of beta chain features in type 1 diabetes. Every bit of the isolated RNA underwent reverse transcription, so sequencing read expressed TCRB transcripts. Clones were read by immunoSEQ multiplex PCR, and TCRdb kept only the in-frame ones, dropping some. This sample carries a few hundred thousand clones, roughly 12% of them seen once, and the ten largest clones take around 0.02%. The specimen sequenced was naive CD4+ T cells from blood. These receptors were obtained from a man between 18 and 29 years old in good health.

The chain joins TRBV4-2 to TRBJ2-3, with a weak D call TRBD1 (5 bases). Between the trimmed V and J ends, which lost 1 base and 2 bases, there was a span of 10 bases. Germline CDR1 is LGHNA and CDR2 is YNFKEQ. CDR3 size: 15 residues. DNA for the CDR3: TGTGCCAGCAGCCAAGGGACACGCGACACAGATACGCAGTATTTT. Amino acid sequence: CASSQGTRDTDTQYF.

The chain recombines TRBV7-2 with TRBJ2-7, with 8 bases lining up with TRBD2. J lost 6 bases, V lost 5 bases, and 9 bases had no gene match. Germline V gene data show CDR1 as SGHTA and CDR2 as FQGNSA. The CDR3 is made up of 14 amino acids. CDR3 in DNA: TGTGCCAGCAGCCGGGGGGGGCGGGGTGGCGAGCAGTACTTC. Translated: CASSRGGRGGEQYF.

This clone was counted between two and nine times. The chain has TRBV15 and TRBJ2-7, with D tentatively TRBD2 (5 bases). The V and J ends lost 0 bases and 0 bases respectively, with 12 bases between them. Per the germline V gene, CDR1 is LNHNV and CDR2 is YYDKDF (reference sequence). This CDR3 region has 16 residues. The CDR3 region is CATSRDLRGPSYEQYF. In nucleotides, the CDR3 is TGTGCCACCAGCAGAGATCTGAGAGGGCCCTCCTACGAGCAGTACTTC.

This clone was seen only a few times. The J gene is TRBJ2-6, the V gene TRBV19, with 7 bases that match TRBD1. CDR1 is LNHDA, CDR2 SQIVND, per germline (reference sequence). Trimming cost V 8 bases and J 2 bases; bases outside gene matches: 6. This CDR3 has 15 amino acids. The DNA of the CDR3 is TGTGCCAGTCGACAGGGTTTAGCTGGGGCCAACGTCCTGACTTTC. Translated, it gives CASRQGLAGANVLTF. The variable domain in full, completed from reference TRBV19 and TRBJ2-6, reads DGGITQSPKYLFRKEGQNVTLSCEQNLNHDAMYWYRQDPGQGLRLIYYSQIVNDFQKGDIAEGYSVSREKKESFPLTVTSAQKNPTAFYLCASRQGLAGANVLTFGAGSRLTVL.

In this sample, this clone turned up a few times. The chain carries TRBV5-1 and TRBJ2-1, with D maybe TRBD2 (6 bases). The V end lost 0 bases, the J end lost 14 bases, and 18 bases lay between the germline ends. The CDR3 runs 14 residues. Germline CDR1 reads SGHRS; CDR2 reads YFSETQ. The CDR3 sequence: CASSLEGTGDFKFF. The CDR3 region has the DNA TGCGCCAGCAGCTTGGAGGGGACTGGCGATTTTAAGTTCTTC. Full variable domain (remainder filled in from reference TRBV5-1 and TRBJ2-1): KAGVTQTPRYLIKTRGQQVTLSCSPISGHRSVSWYQQTPGQGLQFLFEYFSETQRNKGNFPGRFSGRQFSNSRSEMNVSTLELGDSALYLCASSLEGTGDFKFFGPGTRLTVL.

This clone was counted only a few times. The V gene is TRBV5-6, the J gene TRBJ2-2, with 10 bases fitting TRBD2. The CDR3 spans 17 residues. Germline V gives CDR1 SGHDT, CDR2 YYEEEE. Trimming removed 2 bases from V and 6 bases from J; junction bases left unmatched: 10. The CDR3 nucleotides are TGTGCCAGCAGCTTAAAGGGTTCTAGCGGGGGTTCCGGGGAGCTGTTTTTT. Translated: CASSLKGSSGGSGELFF.

The gene calls are TRBV7-9 and TRBJ2-3; D gene ambiguous. The CDR3 totals 14 residues. CDR1 and CDR2 from the germline V gene are SEHNR and FQNEAQ (reference sequence). V was cut by 2 bases and J by 6 bases, with 12 bases left in between. Here the CDR3 DNA reads TGTGCCAGCAGCTTATCTAGTTTTGCGGATACGCAGTATTTT. Amino acid sequence: CASSLSSFADTQYF.

On this clone: An end of the junction differs from the germline gene, which may be a read error. This chain connects TRBV7-7 to TRBJ2-5; 9 nucleotides line up with TRBD1. This CDR3 has 15 residues. Germline V gene data show CDR1 as SSHAT and CDR2 as FNYEAQ (reference sequence). CDR3 in DNA: TGTGCTAGCAGCTTAAGGACAGGGGATCAAGAGACCCAGTACTTC. Residues: CASSLRTGDQETQYF. Full variable domain (outside the CDR3, taken from reference TRBV7-7 and TRBJ2-5): GAGVSQSPRYKVTKRGQDVTLRCDPISSHATLYWYQQALGQGPEFLTYFNYEAQPDKSGLPSDRFSAERPEGSISTLTIQRTEQRDSAMYRCASSLRTGDQETQYFGPGTRLLVL.

This chain connects TRBV7-6 to TRBJ2-6; 9 nucleotides align to TRBD1. This CDR3 is 18 amino acids long. Germline V gives CDR1 SGHVS, CDR2 FNYEAQ. V lost 5 bases, J lost 1 base, and 9 bases stayed unmatched. Here the CDR3 DNA reads TGTGCCAGCAGCAAGCGGACAGGGGATATGTCTGGGGCCAACGTCCTGACTTTC. Its translation: CASSKRTGDMSGANVLTF.

This chain links TRBV10-3 with TRBJ1-2; 7 bases are a match to TRBD1. Germline CDR1 ENHRY, CDR2 SYGVKD. The CDR3 has 14 amino acids. The ends lost 9 bases at V and 2 bases at J; junction bases unmatched: 9. The CDR3 region has the DNA TGTGCCATAAGGGAGACAGGGAAGAACTATGGCTACACCTTC. It yields the protein CAIRETGKNYGYTF.

V and J are TRBV5-1 and TRBJ2-5; the match to TRBD1 covers 7 bases. The J call may be in error: the DNA end matches TRBJ2-7 better. The CDR3 covers 14 residues. The germline gives CDR1 SGHRS, CDR2 YFSETQ. The CDR3 sequence: CASSWGQHSYEQYF. CDR3 nucleotides: TGCGCCAGCAGCTGGGGACAGCACTCCTACGAGCAGTACTTC.

The chain couples TRBV10-3 to TRBJ2-2, with unresolved D. CDR3 length: 13 amino acids. CDR1 is ENHRY and CDR2 is SYGVKD in the germline V gene. The V end was cut by 6 bases, the J end by 7 bases, with 12 bases between. Written as DNA, the CDR3 is TGTGCCATCAGCACGCAGAGAGGCGGGGAGCTGTTTTTT. Its translation: CAISTQRGGELFF.

This clone turned up a few times. Other DNA sequences in the same sample also yield this CDR3. The rearrangement uses TRBV18 and TRBJ2-1; no reliable D call. The CDR3 is made up of 14 amino acids. V was pared by 3 bases and J by 1 base, with 7 bases between. The germline V gene encodes CDR1 KGHSH and CDR2 LQKENI. Here the CDR3 reads CASSPPGSYNEQFF. In DNA form, the CDR3 reads TGTGCCAGCTCACCCCCCGGGTCCTACAATGAGCAGTTCTTC.

V gene TRBV19 combines with J gene TRBJ1-1; D is undetermined. V was clipped by 5 bases and J by 4 bases, with 17 bases between them. Germline CDR1 LNHDA, CDR2 SQIVND (reference sequence). CDR3 length equals 15 residues. Written as DNA, the CDR3 is TGTGCCAGTAGTCCTCTTTTGGAGGTGGGCACTGAAGCTTTCTTT. Its protein is CASSPLLEVGTEAFF. Full variable domain (remainder filled in from reference TRBV19 and TRBJ1-1): DGGITQSPKYLFRKEGQNVTLSCEQNLNHDAMYWYRQDPGQGLRLIYYSQIVNDFQKGDIAEGYSVSREKKESFPLTVTSAQKNPTAFYLCASSPLLEVGTEAFFGQGTRLTVV.

The chain recombines TRBV7-8 with TRBJ2-1; 7 bases line up with TRBD1. The CDR3 length is 14 residues. CDR1 is SGHVS, CDR2 FQNEAQ, per germline. The V gene end was trimmed by 6 bases and the J gene end by 6 bases; junction bases not matched to a gene: 8. In DNA, the CDR3 is TGTGCCAGCAGTTCCTCCAGGGGGATCAATGAGCAGTTCTTC. Its translation is CASSSSRGINEQFF.

This clone has only a few counts. The V call is TRBV7-2, the J call TRBJ2-1, with TRBD2 matching over 7 bases. Per germline, CDR1 SGHTA and CDR2 FQGNSA. CDR3 length equals 19 residues. Trimming took 1 base from V and 5 from J; bases not matched to a gene: 17. The CDR3 DNA follows: TGTGCCAGCAGCTTAGTTCTAGACCCCGAAGGGAGGGCCCACAATGAGCAGTTCTTC. It encodes CASSLVLDPEGRAHNEQFF.

The rearrangement links TRBV7-2 to TRBJ2-4; no firm D call. The CDR3 loop spans 12 amino acids. Trimming took off 5 bases at V and 5 bases at J, with 7 bases between the two ends. The germline V gene encodes CDR1 SGHTA and CDR2 FQGNSA. In DNA, the CDR3 is TGTGCCAGCAGCCGTCCGGAAAACATTCAGTACTTC. Translating it yields CASSRPENIQYF.